This T cell receptor beta chain originates from a study of blood T cell repertoires in COVID-19. Across the study: From T cells, B-cell-depleted T cells, or PBMCs came the material, which was cDNA or gDNA.

Clinical history as reported by participants underpinned cohort assignment. Donors of Cohort 3 who recovered were those that had two negative PCRs, clearance, or symptom resolution. Original analysis: Amplified reference gene primers provided the basis for estimating nucleated cell counts. TCRdb's table, derived via immunoSEQ multiplex PCR, lists solely in-frame clones and lacks some. Clonal size and the V and J genes are those of that table, whereas D and trimming came from the DNA. The sample includes 150,000 to 200,000 clones, under 85% seen only once; the top ten take about 12%. The junction had 6 bases not matched to a gene; V was cut back by 6 bases and J by 5 bases. Germline CDR1 and CDR2: MNHEY and SVGAGI. This CDR3 is built from 15 residues.

The J gene is TRBJ1-4, the V gene TRBV6-5, with 10 bases aligning to TRBD1. The specimen was PBMCs or T cells enriched from blood (not recorded which). This receptor was obtained from a man aged 45-65 years who had recovered from COVID-19. Here the CDR3 reads CASRTGDRGNEKLFF. The DNA of the CDR3 is TGTGCCAGCAGGACCGGGGACAGGGGAAATGAAAAACTGTTTTTT.